Listed below are T cell receptor beta chains from one sample, sequenced in a study of cytomegalovirus exposure and HLA in healthy donors. Profiled with immunoSEQ multiplex PCR; TCRdb holds only in-frame clones, not every one. The table has 98,000 or so clones, approximately 94% seen once. The sequencing sample was made of PBMCs. The receptors shown here come from a woman under 30 in good health and CMV-seronegative. CDR3s include the opening cysteine and the closing phenylalanine or tryptophan. Each record gives: J gene, clone size, D gene, V gene, CDR3 protein, CDR3 DNA. D genes are given only for firm matches. Size is omitted from some rows. Given values are once, few, many or a class for expanded clones.

j_call: TRBJ2-3; clone_size: -; d_call: -; v_call: TRBV28; cdr3_aa: CASSYHPLSTDTQYF; cdr3_nt: TGTGCCAGCAGCTACCACCCCCTTAGCACAGATACGCAGTATTTT
j_call: TRBJ2-1; clone_size: -; d_call: -; v_call: TRBV15; cdr3_aa: CATSRARGAYNEQFF; cdr3_nt: TGTGCCACCAGCAGAGCCAGGGGAGCCTACAATGAGCAGTTCTTC
j_call: TRBJ1-5; clone_size: -; d_call: TRBD1; v_call: TRBV28; cdr3_aa: CASSPGQVSRPQHF; cdr3_nt: TGTGCCAGCAGTCCCGGACAGGTTTCGCGGCCCCAGCATTTT
j_call: TRBJ2-3; clone_size: -; d_call: TRBD2; v_call: TRBV11-2; cdr3_aa: CASSLRLAASTDTQYF; cdr3_nt: TGTGCCAGCAGCTTGAGGCTAGCGGCTAGCACAGATACGCAGTATTTT
j_call: TRBJ1-6; clone_size: -; d_call: -; v_call: TRBV4-3; cdr3_aa: CASSQEGVSPLHF; cdr3_nt: TGCGCCAGCAGCCAAGAAGGGGTTTCACCCCTCCACTTT
j_call: TRBJ2-7; clone_size: -; d_call: TRBD1; v_call: TRBV9; cdr3_aa: CASSVSVGQGPYEQYF; cdr3_nt: TGTGCCAGCAGCGTATCGGTGGGACAGGGTCCGTACGAGCAGTACTTC
j_call: TRBJ1-2; clone_size: -; d_call: -; v_call: TRBV6-5; cdr3_aa: CASSETRGGYTF; cdr3_nt: TGTGCCAGCAGTGAAACCAGGGGTGGCTACACCTTC
j_call: TRBJ2-7; clone_size: -; d_call: TRBD2; v_call: TRBV28; cdr3_aa: CASSSSQGGGASYEQYF; cdr3_nt: TGTGCCAGCAGTTCCTCTCAGGGCGGGGGGGCCTCCTACGAGCAGTACTTC
j_call: TRBJ2-7; clone_size: once; d_call: TRBD1; v_call: TRBV6-6; cdr3_aa: CASRSPGTGIPYEQYF; cdr3_nt: TGTGCCAGCAGGTCACCCGGGACAGGGATCCCCTACGAGCAGTACTTC
j_call: TRBJ1-2; clone_size: -; d_call: TRBD1; v_call: TRBV7-9; cdr3_aa: CASSPPSDRNYGYTF; cdr3_nt: TGTGCCAGCAGCCCGCCTTCGGACAGGAACTATGGCTACACCTTC
j_call: TRBJ2-7; clone_size: -; d_call: -; v_call: TRBV4-2; cdr3_aa: CASSPADSSYEQYF; cdr3_nt: TGTGCCAGCAGCCCAGCGGACTCGAGCTACGAGCAGTACTTC
j_call: TRBJ2-5; clone_size: -; d_call: -; v_call: TRBV7-2; cdr3_aa: CASSAGQGETQYF; cdr3_nt: TGTGCCAGCAGCGCTGGTCAGGGAGAGACCCAGTACTTC
j_call: TRBJ1-4; clone_size: -; d_call: -; v_call: TRBV28; cdr3_aa: CASSLGIENGGRNEKLFF; cdr3_nt: TGTGCCAGCAGTTTGGGAATTGAGAACGGGGGGCGTAATGAAAAACTGTTTTTT
j_call: TRBJ1-2; clone_size: -; d_call: TRBD1; v_call: TRBV2; cdr3_aa: CAETPGTVRIAGGYTF; cdr3_nt: TGTGCGGAGACCCCCGGGACAGTACGTATCGCGGGCGGCTACACCTTC
j_call: TRBJ2-2; clone_size: -; d_call: TRBD1; v_call: TRBV28; cdr3_aa: CASSSGQASNTGELFF; cdr3_nt: TGTGCCAGCAGTTCCGGACAGGCCTCGAACACCGGGGAGCTGTTTTTT
j_call: TRBJ1-2; clone_size: -; d_call: -; v_call: TRBV30; cdr3_aa: CAEHKLGAYGYTF; cdr3_nt: TGTGCCGAACATAAATTGGGGGCCTATGGCTACACCTTC
j_call: TRBJ1-6; clone_size: -; d_call: -; v_call: TRBV6-1; cdr3_aa: CASTWGDSPLHF; cdr3_nt: TGTGCCAGCACGTGGGGGGATTCACCCCTCCACTTT
j_call: TRBJ2-7; clone_size: -; d_call: -; v_call: TRBV18; cdr3_aa: CASSPLDLKASYEQYF; cdr3_nt: TGTGCCAGCTCACCTCTTGACTTAAAAGCGTCCTACGAGCAGTACTTC